This entry lists 21 T cell receptor beta chains sequenced from one sample in a study of cytomegalovirus exposure and HLA in healthy donors. Generated by immunoSEQ multiplex PCR, the TCRdb table keeps only in-frame clones and is missing some. The sample yields approximately 200,000 clones, approximately 90% seen once. The sample taken for sequencing was PBMCs. Receptors originate from a woman aged 18-29 years in good health and CMV-seronegative.

The V and J genes are TRBV28 and TRBJ1-6; TRBD1 might be the D (5 bases). This CDR3 contains 15 residues. Germline CDR1 and CDR2: MDHEN and SYDVKM. Between the trimmed V and J ends, which lost 8 bases and 7 bases, there was a span of 18 bases. CDR3 sequence (DNA): TGTGCCAGCCAGCCTAGTCAGGGTTTAAATTCACCCCTCCACTTT. Protein product: CASQPSQGLNSPLHF.

The genes are TRBV6-5 and TRBJ2-7; 9 bases agree with TRBD1. The V gene end was trimmed by 3 bases and the J gene end by 2 bases; junction bases not matched to a gene: 2. The CDR3 spans 14 residues. Germline V gene sequence: CDR1 MNHEY, CDR2 SVGAGI. For the CDR3, the DNA is TGTGCCAGCAGTTATAGGGACAGGGCCTACGAGCAGTACTTC. It codes for CASSYRDRAYEQYF.

This clone appeared once. The rearrangement uses TRBV15 and TRBJ1-4, with TRBD1 identical over 8 bases. The CDR3 sequence is 17 residues long. Germline CDR1 and CDR2: LNHNV and YYDKDF (reference sequence). With V trimmed by 8 bases and J by 2 bases, 13 bases remained unmatched. CDR3: CATQFDRGEATNEKLFF. CDR3 nucleotides: TGTGCCACCCAATTCGACAGGGGAGAGGCGACTAATGAAAAACTGTTTTTT.

The chain recombines TRBV15 with TRBJ2-1; the D is unclear. The CDR3 totals 15 residues. Trimming cost V 0 bases and J 4 bases, with 10 bases left between them. The germline V gene has CDR1 LNHNV and CDR2 YYDKDF (reference sequence). As DNA, the CDR3 is TGTGCCACCAGCAGAGATCGCAACTTGTACAATGAGCAGTTCTTC. As protein: CATSRDRNLYNEQFF.

This clone was detected only a few times. The chain carries TRBV7-9 and TRBJ2-7; D call uncertain. The CDR3 contains 14 residues. V dropped 5 bases and J dropped 3 bases, with 14 bases sitting between them. Germline loops: CDR1 SEHNR, CDR2 FQNEAQ (reference sequence). CDR3 amino acids: CASSPGSARYEQYF. CDR3 sequence (DNA): TGTGCCAGCAGCCCTGGAAGCGCCCGCTACGAGCAGTACTTC.

This chain uses TRBV5-1 with TRBJ2-1, with 7 bases matching TRBD2. The CDR3 length is 15 residues. V lost 4 bases and J lost 6; bases outside the gene matches: 10. In germline, CDR1 is SGHRS, CDR2 YFSETQ. As DNA, the CDR3 is TGCGCCAGCAGCCCCGCGGCGGGAGCGGGCAATGAGCAGTTCTTC. Translation: CASSPAAGAGNEQFF. Full variable domain (missing parts from reference TRBV5-1 and TRBJ2-1): KAGVTQTPRYLIKTRGQQVTLSCSPISGHRSVSWYQQTPGQGLQFLFEYFSETQRNKGNFPGRFSGRQFSNSRSEMNVSTLELGDSALYLCASSPAAGAGNEQFFGPGTRLTVL.

The V and J genes are TRBV28 and TRBJ2-5, with TRBD1 matching over 11 bases. After removal of 4 bases from V and 5 bases from J, the junction contained 6 bases not matched to a gene. CDR3 length: 15 residues. Germline V CDR1 and CDR2: MDHEN, SYDVKM. The chain's CDR3 is CASSSPGQGGETQYF. For the CDR3, the DNA is TGTGCCAGCAGTTCACCGGGACAGGGGGGGGAGACCCAGTACTTC.

The V and J genes are TRBV4-1 and TRBJ1-1, with 9 nucleotides matching TRBD1. Unmatched junction bases numbered 1, after V lost 1 base and J lost 10 bases. This CDR3 comprises 12 residues. Per germline, CDR1 MGHRA and CDR2 YSYEKL. The CDR3 loop is CASSQAQGAAFF. The CDR3 nucleotides read TGCGCCAGCAGCCAAGCACAGGGGGCAGCTTTCTTT.

A single count supports this clone. The V and J genes are TRBV18 and TRBJ2-1; unclear D gene. Germline loops: CDR1 KGHSH, CDR2 LQKENI. The ends were cut back, 4 bases at V and 7 bases at J, with 8 bases in the middle. The CDR3 is 12 amino acids. CDR3: CASSLRENEQFF. The CDR3 DNA sequence: TGTGCCAGCTCACTGAGAGAGAATGAGCAGTTCTTC.

This clone has more than one count but fewer than ten. This chain's CDR3 is CASRGGLATYEQYF. CDR3 in DNA: TGTGCCAGCAGGGGCGGACTAGCCACCTACGAGCAGTACTTC. The genes are TRBV6-5 and TRBJ2-7; the match to TRBD2 covers 8 bases. CDR3 length: 14 amino acids. Germline V gives CDR1 MNHEY, CDR2 SVGAGI. V dropped 6 bases and J dropped 2; count of bases not matched to a gene: 6.

The chain recombines TRBV10-3 with TRBJ2-1; 7 bases map to TRBD2. Looked up from germline, CDR1 is ENHRY and CDR2 is SYGVKD. J gave up 2 bases and V 6 bases, and 7 bases lay outside the gene matches. This CDR3 has 15 amino acids. The CDR3 reads CAISERAGAYNEQFF. The CDR3 DNA reads TGTGCCATCAGCGAGAGGGCGGGAGCCTACAATGAGCAGTTCTTC.

This clone turned up a few times. The rearrangement links TRBV28 to TRBJ1-1; D is uncertain. This CDR3 has 11 residues. CDR1 and CDR2 (germline): MDHEN, SYDVKM. V was shortened by 6 bases and J by 10 bases, with 12 bases between the two germline ends. For the CDR3, the DNA is TGTGCCAGCAGCTTCCATAGCGGAGCTTTCTTT. Translating it yields CASSFHSGAFF.

This chain links TRBV10-3 with TRBJ1-2, with 7 bases identical to TRBD1. Germline CDR1 ENHRY, CDR2 SYGVKD. Trimming cost V 2 bases and J 3 bases; bases outside gene matches: 12. The CDR3 totals 17 residues. CDR3 protein: CAISEKSGTDNYYGYTF. The CDR3 DNA reads TGTGCCATCAGTGAGAAGTCCGGGACAGATAACTACTATGGCTACACCTTC.

This clone was detected a few times. This chain links TRBV30 with TRBJ1-2; D call uncertain. This CDR3 contains 9 residues. V lost 4 bases, J lost 14 bases, and 11 bases lay in between. In germline, CDR1 is GTSNPN, CDR2 SVGIG (reference sequence). CDR3 loop: CAWTPLETF. The CDR3 nucleotides are TGTGCCTGGACTCCTTTAGAGACCTTC.

The chain combines TRBV10-1 with TRBJ2-1; TRBD2 matches at 7 bases. From germline, CDR1 is WNHNN and CDR2 SYGVQD (reference sequence). This CDR3 has 15 amino acids. Losses at the gene ends were 4 bases for V and 4 bases for J; bases not matched to a gene: 7. The CDR3 DNA is TGCGCCAGCAGTGCCCGGCTAGCGGCATACAATGAGCAGTTCTTC. The encoded protein is CASSARLAAYNEQFF.

The V and J genes are TRBV28 and TRBJ2-3; a possible D gene is TRBD2 (6 bases). The CDR3 runs to 15 residues. Germline lookup yields CDR1 MDHEN and CDR2 SYDVKM. Deletions cut 6 bases from V and 5 bases from J, with 18 bases between. The CDR3 DNA follows: TGTGCCAGCAGCCCTGTCGGAGGGGCTGTAGATACGCAGTATTTT. Its translation is CASSPVGGAVDTQYF.

The V and J genes are TRBV28 and TRBJ2-1, with 8 nucleotides matching TRBD2. Germline CDR1 is MDHEN and CDR2 is SYDVKM. This CDR3 comprises 15 residues. J was trimmed by 9 bases and V by 6 bases; bases with no gene match: 13. CDR3 bases: TGTGCCAGCAGCCCCAGTGGGACTAGTGTCAGTGAGCAGTTCTTC. Translating it yields CASSPSGTSVSEQFF.

This sequence joins TRBV18 and TRBJ1-1, with D maybe TRBD1 (5 bases). There are 15 residues in the CDR3. V was shortened by 3 bases and J by 3 bases, with 14 bases between the two germline ends. Germline CDR1 is KGHSH and CDR2 is LQKENI. The CDR3 nucleotides read TGTGCCAGCTCACCCACCGGACAACAGTACACTGAAGCTTTCTTT. It codes for CASSPTGQQYTEAFF. Drawing the rest from reference TRBV18 and TRBJ1-1, the complete variable domain is NAGVMQNPRHLVRRRGQEARLRCSPMKGHSHVYWYRQLPEEGLKFMVYLQKENIIDESGMPKERFSAEFPKEGPSILRIQQVVRGDSAAYFCASSPTGQQYTEAFFGQGTRLTVV.

The chain recombines TRBV5-3 with TRBJ2-2; 8 bases agree with TRBD2. TRBV5-3 carries the ORF label, with uncertain function. The CDR3 has 17 amino acids. The trim removed 6 bases at V and 4 bases at J, leaving 14 bases unmatched. The CDR3 is CARTRTKRREVTGELFF. The DNA for the CDR3 is TGTGCCAGAACCAGGACGAAGCGGCGGGAGGTCACCGGGGAGCTGTTTTTT.

The rearrangement joins TRBV6-5 to TRBJ1-3; unclear D gene. Trimming took off 4 bases at V and 4 bases at J, with 8 bases between the two ends. The CDR3 extends over 13 amino acids. Germline loops: CDR1 MNHEY, CDR2 SVGAGI. CDR3 region: CASSFAQGNTIYF. The CDR3, as DNA: TGTGCCAGCAGTTTTGCACAGGGAAACACCATATATTTT.

The V call is TRBV30, the J call TRBJ1-5; D possibly corresponds to TRBD1 (5 bases). CDR1 is GTSNPN and CDR2 is SVGIG in the germline V gene (reference sequence). V was shortened by 4 bases and J by 1 base, with 11 bases between the two germline ends. The CDR3 spans 14 residues. This chain's CDR3 is CAWTGYRSNQPQHF. Here the CDR3 DNA reads TGTGCCTGGACTGGTTACAGGAGCAATCAGCCCCAGCATTTT.